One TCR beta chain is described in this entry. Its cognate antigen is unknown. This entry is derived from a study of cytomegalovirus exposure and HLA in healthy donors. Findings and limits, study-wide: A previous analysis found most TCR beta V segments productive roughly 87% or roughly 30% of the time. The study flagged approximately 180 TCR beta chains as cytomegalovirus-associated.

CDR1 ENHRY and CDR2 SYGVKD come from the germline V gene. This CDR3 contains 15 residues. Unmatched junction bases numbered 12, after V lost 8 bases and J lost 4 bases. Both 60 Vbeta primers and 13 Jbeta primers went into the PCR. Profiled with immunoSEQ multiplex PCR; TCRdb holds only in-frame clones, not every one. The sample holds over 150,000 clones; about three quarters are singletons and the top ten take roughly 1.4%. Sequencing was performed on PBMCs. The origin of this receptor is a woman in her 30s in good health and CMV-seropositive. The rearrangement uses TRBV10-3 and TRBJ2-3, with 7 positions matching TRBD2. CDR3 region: CAIAFGEGGADTQYF. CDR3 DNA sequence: TGTGCCATCGCTTTTGGGGAGGGCGGAGCAGATACGCAGTATTTT.